This T cell receptor (beta chain) is drawn from a study of T cell clonality in common variable immunodeficiency. Equal genomic DNA amounts from CVID and control samples were sequenced. TCRdb keeps only in-frame clones here, not all; method: immunoSEQ multiplex PCR. Sampling found about 20,000 clones, none seen once. This clone was picked up a small number of times. What it binds is not known. Study-level points and caveats: CVID subjects had higher TCRbeta clonality than healthy controls, most marked in about a third. Common variable immunodeficiency TCR beta sequences reportedly had fewer deletions and N-nucleotide insertions. Authors noted CVID clonality's cause needs subpopulation repertoire sequencing. CVID subjects shared fewer TCRbeta clones than healthy controls did.

Material: peripheral blood mononuclear cells. The receptor was isolated from a human donor with common variable immunodeficiency.

The covered CDR3 bases are TGTGCCAGCAGCTCATCAGGGGTCCGGGAGACC. Amino acid sequence: CASSSSGVRET. The complete CDR3 reads CASSSSGVRETQYF. This chain links TRBV7-2 with TRBJ2-5; maybe TRBD1 (6 bases). The read ends 3 residues early relative to the CDR3; the germline J gene fills the gap. Germline CDR1 and CDR2: SGHTA and FQGNSA. V was pared by 4 bases and J by 5 bases, with 14 bases between. CDR3 length: 14 amino acids.